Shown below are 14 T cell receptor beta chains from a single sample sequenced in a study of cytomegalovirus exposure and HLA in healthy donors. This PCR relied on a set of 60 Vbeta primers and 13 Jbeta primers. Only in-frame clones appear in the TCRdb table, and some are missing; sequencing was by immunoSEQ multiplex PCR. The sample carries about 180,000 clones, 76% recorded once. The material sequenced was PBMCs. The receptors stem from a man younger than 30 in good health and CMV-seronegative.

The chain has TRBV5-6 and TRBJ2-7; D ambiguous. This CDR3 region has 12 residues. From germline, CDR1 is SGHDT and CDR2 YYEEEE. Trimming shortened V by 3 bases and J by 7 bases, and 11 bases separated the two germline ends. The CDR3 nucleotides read TGTGCCAGCAGCTCCGTCGCCAGGGAGCAGTACTTC. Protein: CASSSVAREQYF.

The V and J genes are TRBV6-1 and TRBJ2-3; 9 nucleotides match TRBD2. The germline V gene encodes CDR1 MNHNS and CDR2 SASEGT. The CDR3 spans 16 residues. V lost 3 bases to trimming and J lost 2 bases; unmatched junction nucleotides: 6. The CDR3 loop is CASSERAGGYTDTQYF. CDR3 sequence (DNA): TGTGCCAGCAGTGAGAGGGCGGGAGGGTACACAGATACGCAGTATTTT.

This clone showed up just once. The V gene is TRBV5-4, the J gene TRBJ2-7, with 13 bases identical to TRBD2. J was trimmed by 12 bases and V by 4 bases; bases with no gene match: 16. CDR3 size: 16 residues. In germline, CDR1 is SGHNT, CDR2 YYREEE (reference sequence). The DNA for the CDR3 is TGTGCCAGCAGCCCTGACTCTACTAGCGGGAGGGGGATTCGGTACTTC. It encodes CASSPDSTSGRGIRYF.

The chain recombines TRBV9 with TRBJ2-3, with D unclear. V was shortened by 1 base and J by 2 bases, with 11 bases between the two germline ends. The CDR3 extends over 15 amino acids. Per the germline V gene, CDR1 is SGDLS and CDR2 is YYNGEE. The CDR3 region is CASSVSSLDTDTQYF. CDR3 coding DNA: TGTGCCAGCAGCGTAAGCAGCCTAGACACAGATACGCAGTATTTT.

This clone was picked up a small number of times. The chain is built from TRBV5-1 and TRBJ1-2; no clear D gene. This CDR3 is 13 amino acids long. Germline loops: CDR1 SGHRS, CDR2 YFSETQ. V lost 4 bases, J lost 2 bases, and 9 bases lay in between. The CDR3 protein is CASSLGKNYGYTF. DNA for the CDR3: TGCGCCAGCAGCCTCGGGAAGAACTATGGCTACACCTTC.

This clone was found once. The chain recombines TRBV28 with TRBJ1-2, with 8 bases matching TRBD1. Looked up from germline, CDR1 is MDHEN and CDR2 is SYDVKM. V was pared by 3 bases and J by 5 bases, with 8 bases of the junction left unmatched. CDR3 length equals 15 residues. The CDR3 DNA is TGTGCCAGCAGTTTCGTCTCAGGGGGCGTTTATGGCTACACCTTC. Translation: CASSFVSGGVYGYTF.

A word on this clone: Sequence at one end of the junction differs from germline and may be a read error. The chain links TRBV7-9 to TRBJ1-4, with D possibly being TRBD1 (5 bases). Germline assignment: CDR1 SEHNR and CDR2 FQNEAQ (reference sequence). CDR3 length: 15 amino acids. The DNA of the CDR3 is TGTTCCAGCAACCTCCCCGACAGCCCTAATGAAAAACTGTTTTTT. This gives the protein CSSNLPDSPNEKLFF.

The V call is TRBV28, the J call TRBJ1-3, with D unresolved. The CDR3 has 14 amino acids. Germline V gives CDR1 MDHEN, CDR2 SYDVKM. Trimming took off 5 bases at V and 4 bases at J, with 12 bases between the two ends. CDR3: CASSQGPGGNTIYF. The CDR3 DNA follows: TGTGCCAGCAGTCAAGGGCCGGGGGGAAACACCATATATTTT.

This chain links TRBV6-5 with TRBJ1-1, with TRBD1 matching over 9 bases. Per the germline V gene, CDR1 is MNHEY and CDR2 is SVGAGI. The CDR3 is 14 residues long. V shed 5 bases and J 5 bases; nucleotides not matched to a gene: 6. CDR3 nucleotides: TGTGCCAGCAGTATGGGACAGGGTATAACTGAAGCTTTCTTT. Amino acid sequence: CASSMGQGITEAFF.

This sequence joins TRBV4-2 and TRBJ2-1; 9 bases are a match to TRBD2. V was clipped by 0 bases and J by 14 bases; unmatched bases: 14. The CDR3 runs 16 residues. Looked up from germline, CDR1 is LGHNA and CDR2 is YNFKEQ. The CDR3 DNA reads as TGTGCCAGCAGCCAAGAAGGTAGCGGGGGTAGAGGAGGCAAGTTCTTC. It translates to CASSQEGSGGRGGKFF.

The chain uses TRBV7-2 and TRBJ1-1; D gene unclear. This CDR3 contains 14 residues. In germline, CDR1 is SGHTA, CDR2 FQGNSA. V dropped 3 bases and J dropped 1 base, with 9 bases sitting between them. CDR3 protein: CASSFVSRNTEAFF. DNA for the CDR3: TGTGCCAGCAGCTTCGTTTCCAGGAACACTGAAGCTTTCTTT. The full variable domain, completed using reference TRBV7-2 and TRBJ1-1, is GAGVSQSPSNKVTEKGKDVELRCDPISGHTALYWYRQSLGQGLEFLIYFQGNSAPDKSGLPSDRFSAERTGGSVSTLTIQRTQQEDSAVYLCASSFVSRNTEAFFGQGTRLTVV.

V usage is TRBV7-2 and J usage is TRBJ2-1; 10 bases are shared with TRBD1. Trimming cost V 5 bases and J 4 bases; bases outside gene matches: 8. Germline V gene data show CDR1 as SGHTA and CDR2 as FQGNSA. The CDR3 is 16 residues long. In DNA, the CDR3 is TGTGCCAGCAGCACCCTCGGACAGGGGGAGTACAATGAGCAGTTCTTC. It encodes CASSTLGQGEYNEQFF.

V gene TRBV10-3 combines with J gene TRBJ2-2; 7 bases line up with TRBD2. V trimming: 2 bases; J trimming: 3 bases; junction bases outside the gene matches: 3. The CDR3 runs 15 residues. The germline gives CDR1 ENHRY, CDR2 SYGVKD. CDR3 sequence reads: CAISEGREHTGELFF. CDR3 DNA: TGTGCCATCAGTGAGGGGAGGGAACACACCGGGGAGCTGTTTTTT.

The CDR3 coding sequence is TGTGCCAGCAGTTACCCCAAACAGGGAAAGGTCGATGGCTACACCTTC. Encoded protein: CASSYPKQGKVDGYTF. The chain combines TRBV6-6 with TRBJ1-2; D possibly corresponds to TRBD1 (6 bases). The germline CDR1 and CDR2 sequences are MNHNY and SVGAGI (reference sequence). CDR3 length equals 16 residues. V gave up 2 bases and J gave up 6 bases, with 19 bases separating them.